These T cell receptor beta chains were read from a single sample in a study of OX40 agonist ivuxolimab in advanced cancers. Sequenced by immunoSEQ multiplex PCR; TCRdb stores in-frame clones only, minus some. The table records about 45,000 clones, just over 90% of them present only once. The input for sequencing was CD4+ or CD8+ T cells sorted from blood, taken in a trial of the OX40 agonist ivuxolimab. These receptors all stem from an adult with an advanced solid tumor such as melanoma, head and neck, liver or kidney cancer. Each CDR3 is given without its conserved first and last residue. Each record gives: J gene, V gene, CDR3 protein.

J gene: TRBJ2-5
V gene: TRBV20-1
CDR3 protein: SAGSETQY

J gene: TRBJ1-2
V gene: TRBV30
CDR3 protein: AWDSLYGYT

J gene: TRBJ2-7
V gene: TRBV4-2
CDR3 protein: ASSQKGPAYEQY

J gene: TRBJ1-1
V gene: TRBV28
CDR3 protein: ASTGTGLTMNTEAF

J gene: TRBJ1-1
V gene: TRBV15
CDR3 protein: ATSASREGYTEAF

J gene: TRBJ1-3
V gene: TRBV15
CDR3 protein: ATSRDQGIHSGNTIY

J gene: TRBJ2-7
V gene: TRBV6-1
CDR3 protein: AISEPPTGEGSYEQY

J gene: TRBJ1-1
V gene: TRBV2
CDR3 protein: ASTGSIQGPFSANTEAF

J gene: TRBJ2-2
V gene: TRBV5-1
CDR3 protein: ASSLEVPAGNTGELF

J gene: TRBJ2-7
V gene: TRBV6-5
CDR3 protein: ASRAQASYEQY

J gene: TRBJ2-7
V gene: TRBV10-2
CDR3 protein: ASKLPGQGTYEQY

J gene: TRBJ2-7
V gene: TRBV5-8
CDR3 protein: ASSLVPPYEQY

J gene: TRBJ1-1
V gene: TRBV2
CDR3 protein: ASSPGRKRDTEAF

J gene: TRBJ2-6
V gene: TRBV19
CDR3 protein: ATSWAAGANVLT

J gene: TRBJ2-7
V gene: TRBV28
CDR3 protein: ASSPLAGDNEQY

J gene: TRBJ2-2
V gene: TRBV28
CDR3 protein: ASSHRGTDPGELF

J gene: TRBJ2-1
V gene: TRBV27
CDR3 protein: ASSPWQGVRNEQF

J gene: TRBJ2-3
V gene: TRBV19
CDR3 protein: ASSNSGTDTQY

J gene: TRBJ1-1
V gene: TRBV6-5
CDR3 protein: ASISGGDMNTEAF

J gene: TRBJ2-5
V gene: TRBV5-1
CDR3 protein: ASSLNKGESY

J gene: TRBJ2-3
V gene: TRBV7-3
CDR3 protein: ASSFIGTSTDTQY

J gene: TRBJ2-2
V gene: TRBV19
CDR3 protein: ASRGQGVGELF

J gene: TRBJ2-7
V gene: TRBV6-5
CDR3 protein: ASSFGGSPLYEQY

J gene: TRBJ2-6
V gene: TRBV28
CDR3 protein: ASSLPGPVLGANVLT

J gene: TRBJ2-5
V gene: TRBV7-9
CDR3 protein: ASSDGTSGETQY

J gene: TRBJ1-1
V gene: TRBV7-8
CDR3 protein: AIPIGGGEAF

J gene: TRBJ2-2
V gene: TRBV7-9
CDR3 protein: ASSLPAGGLGELF